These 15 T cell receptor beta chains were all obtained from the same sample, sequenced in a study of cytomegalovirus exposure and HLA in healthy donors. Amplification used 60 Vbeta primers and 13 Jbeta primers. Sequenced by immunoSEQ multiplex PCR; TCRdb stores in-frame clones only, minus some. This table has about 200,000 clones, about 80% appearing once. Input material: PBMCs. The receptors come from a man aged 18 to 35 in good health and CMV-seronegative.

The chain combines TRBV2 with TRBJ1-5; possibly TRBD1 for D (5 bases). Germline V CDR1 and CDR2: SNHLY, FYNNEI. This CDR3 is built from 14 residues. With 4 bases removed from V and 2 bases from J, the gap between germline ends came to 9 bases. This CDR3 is CASSVTGGNQPQHF. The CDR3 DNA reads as TGTGCCAGCAGTGTTACGGGGGGCAATCAGCCCCAGCATTTT.

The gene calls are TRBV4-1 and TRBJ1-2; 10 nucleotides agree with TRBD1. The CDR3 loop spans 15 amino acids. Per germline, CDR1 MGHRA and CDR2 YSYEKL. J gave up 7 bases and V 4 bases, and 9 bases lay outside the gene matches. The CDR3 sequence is CASSLTGGNFFGYTF. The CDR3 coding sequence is TGCGCCAGCAGCCTGACAGGGGGCAATTTTTTTGGCTACACCTTC.

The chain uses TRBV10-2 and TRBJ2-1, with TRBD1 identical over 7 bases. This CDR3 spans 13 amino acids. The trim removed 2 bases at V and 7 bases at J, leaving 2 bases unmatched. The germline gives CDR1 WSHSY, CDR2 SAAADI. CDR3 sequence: CASSEPRGNEQFF. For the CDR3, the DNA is TGCGCCAGCAGTGAGCCCAGGGGGAATGAGCAGTTCTTC.

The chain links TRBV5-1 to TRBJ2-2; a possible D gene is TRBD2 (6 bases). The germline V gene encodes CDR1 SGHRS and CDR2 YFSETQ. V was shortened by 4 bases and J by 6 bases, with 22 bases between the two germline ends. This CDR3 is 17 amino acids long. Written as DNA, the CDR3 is TGCGCCAGCAGCCCCAAGACTAGTCATCGGCGGTCCGGGGAGCTGTTTTTT. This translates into CASSPKTSHRRSGELFF.

The CDR3 loop reads CASRLAGHSDTQYF. DNA for the CDR3: TGTGCCAGCCGACTAGCGGGCCACTCGGATACGCAGTATTTT. J is TRBJ2-3 and V is TRBV2, with TRBD2 identical over 10 bases. Germline V gives CDR1 SNHLY, CDR2 FYNNEI. There are 14 residues in the CDR3. J lost 6 bases, V lost 8 bases, and 8 bases had no gene match.

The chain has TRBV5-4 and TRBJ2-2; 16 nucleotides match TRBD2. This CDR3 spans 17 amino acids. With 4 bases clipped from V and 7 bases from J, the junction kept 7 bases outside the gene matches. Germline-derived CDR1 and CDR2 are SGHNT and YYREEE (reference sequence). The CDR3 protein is CASSPGTSGRGGGELFF. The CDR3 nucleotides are TGTGCCAGCAGCCCGGGGACTAGCGGGAGGGGCGGCGGGGAGCTGTTTTTT.

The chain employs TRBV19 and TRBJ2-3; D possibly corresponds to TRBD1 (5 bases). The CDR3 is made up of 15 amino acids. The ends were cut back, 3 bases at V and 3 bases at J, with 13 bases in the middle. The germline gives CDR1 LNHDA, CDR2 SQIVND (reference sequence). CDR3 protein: CASSIDSHGTDTQYF. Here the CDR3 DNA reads TGTGCCAGTAGTATCGACAGCCACGGAACAGATACGCAGTATTTT.

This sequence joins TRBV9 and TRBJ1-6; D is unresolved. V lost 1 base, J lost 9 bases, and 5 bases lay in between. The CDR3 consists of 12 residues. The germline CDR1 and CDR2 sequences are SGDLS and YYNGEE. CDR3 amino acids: CASSVTSSPLHF. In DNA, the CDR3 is TGTGCCAGCAGCGTAACTTCTTCACCCCTCCACTTT.

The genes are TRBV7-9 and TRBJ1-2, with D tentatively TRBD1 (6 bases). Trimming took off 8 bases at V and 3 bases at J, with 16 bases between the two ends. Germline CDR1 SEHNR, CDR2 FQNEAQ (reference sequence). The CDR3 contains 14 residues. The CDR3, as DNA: TGTGCCAGCTTGGGGCAGGGGCAGTACTATGGCTACACCTTC. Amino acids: CASLGQGQYYGYTF.

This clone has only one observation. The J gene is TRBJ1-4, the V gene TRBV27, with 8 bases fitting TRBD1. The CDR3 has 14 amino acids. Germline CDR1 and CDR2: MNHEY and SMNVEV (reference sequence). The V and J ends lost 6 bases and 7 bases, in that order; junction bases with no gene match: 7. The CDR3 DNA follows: TGTGCCAGCAGCCCCCTCACAGGGGGTGAAAAACTGTTTTTT. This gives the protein CASSPLTGGEKLFF.

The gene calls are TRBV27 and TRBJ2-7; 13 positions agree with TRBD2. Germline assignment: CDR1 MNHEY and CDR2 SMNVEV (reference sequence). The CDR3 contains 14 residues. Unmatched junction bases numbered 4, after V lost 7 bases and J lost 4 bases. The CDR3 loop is CASTPGLAGYEQYF. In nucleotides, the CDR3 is TGTGCCAGCACTCCGGGACTAGCGGGATACGAGCAGTACTTC.

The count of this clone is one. The CDR3 region has the DNA TGTGCCAGCAACCCGACAGGGCGCAACACTGAAGCTTTCTTT. Translating gives CASNPTGRNTEAFF. This rearrangement joins TRBV5-6 to TRBJ1-1; TRBD1 matches at 7 bases. The CDR3 sequence is 14 residues long. V trimming: 6 bases; J trimming: 2 bases; junction bases outside the gene matches: 7. Germline V lookup: CDR1 SGHDT, CDR2 YYEEEE. Full variable domain (remainder filled in from reference TRBV5-6 and TRBJ1-1): DAGVTQSPTHLIKTRGQQVTLRCSPKSGHDTVSWYQQALGQGPQFIFQYYEEEERQRGNFPDRFSGHQFPNYSSELNVNALLLGDSALYLCASNPTGRNTEAFFGQGTRLTVV.

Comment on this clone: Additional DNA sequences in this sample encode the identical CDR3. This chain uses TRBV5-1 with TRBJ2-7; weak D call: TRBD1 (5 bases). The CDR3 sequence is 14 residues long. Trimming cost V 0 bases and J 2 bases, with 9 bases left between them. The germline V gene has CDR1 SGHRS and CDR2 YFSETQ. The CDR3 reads CASSLEGLAYEQYF. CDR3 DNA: TGCGCCAGCAGCTTGGAGGGGCTAGCCTACGAGCAGTACTTC.

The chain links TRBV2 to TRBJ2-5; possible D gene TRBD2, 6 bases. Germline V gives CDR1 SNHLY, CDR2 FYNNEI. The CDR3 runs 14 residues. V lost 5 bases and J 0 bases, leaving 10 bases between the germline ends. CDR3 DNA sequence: TGTGCCAGCAGTCTTGGGGGGAACCAAGAGACCCAGTACTTC. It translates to CASSLGGNQETQYF.

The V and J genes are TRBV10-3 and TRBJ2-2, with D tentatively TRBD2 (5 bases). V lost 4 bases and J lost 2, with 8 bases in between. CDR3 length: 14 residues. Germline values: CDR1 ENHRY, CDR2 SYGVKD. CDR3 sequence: CAISGAVNTGELFF. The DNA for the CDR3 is TGTGCCATCAGTGGAGCGGTTAACACCGGGGAGCTGTTTTTT.